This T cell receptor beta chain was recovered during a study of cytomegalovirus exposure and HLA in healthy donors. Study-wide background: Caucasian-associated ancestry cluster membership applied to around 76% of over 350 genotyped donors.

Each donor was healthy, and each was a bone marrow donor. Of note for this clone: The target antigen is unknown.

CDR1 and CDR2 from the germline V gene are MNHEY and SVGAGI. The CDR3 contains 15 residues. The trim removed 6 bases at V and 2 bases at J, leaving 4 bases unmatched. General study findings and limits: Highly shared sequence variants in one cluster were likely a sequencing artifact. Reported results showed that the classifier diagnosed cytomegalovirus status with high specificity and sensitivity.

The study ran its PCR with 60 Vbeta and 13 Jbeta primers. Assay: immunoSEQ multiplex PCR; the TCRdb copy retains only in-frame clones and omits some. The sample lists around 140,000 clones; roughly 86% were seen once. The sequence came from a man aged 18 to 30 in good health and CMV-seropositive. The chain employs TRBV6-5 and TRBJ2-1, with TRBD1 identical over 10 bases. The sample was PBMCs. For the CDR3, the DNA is TGTGCCAGCAGCCGACAGGGGGCAACCTACAATGAGCAGTTCTTC. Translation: CASSRQGATYNEQFF.